This record concerns one TCR beta chain sequence. The CDR3 is 15 residues long. Deletions cut 1 base from V and 1 base from J, with 10 bases between. Per germline, CDR1 SQVTM and CDR2 ANQGSEA. The assay was immunoSEQ multiplex PCR, and TCRdb's table has in-frame clones only and misses some. The profile covers a few hundred thousand clones, with roughly four fifths appearing a single time and 3.4% taken by the ten largest. The sample comes from a study of blood T cell repertoires in COVID-19. In the study overall: Sample material is recorded as cDNA or gDNA derived from T cells, B-cell-depleted T cells, or PBMCs.

The V gene is TRBV29-1, the J gene TRBJ2-2; possibly TRBD1 for D (7 bases). This receptor was taken from a woman between 18 and 29 years old with acute or convalescent COVID-19. The specimen sequenced was peripheral blood. The CDR3 region is CSVEAGGWNTGELFF. CDR3 sequence (DNA): TGCAGCGTTGAAGCAGGGGGGTGGAACACCGGGGAGCTGTTTTTT.